These 22 T cell receptor beta chains were sequenced from one sample in a study of early T cells in non-severe SARS-CoV-2 infection. TCRdb ran MiXCR on the 5' RACE reads and lists one entry per CDR3 protein. This sample carries 77,000 or so distinct CDR3 sequences, roughly 15% of them seen once, and the ten largest clones take roughly 3.8%. Sequencing was performed on whole blood, taken at baseline. Source of these receptors: an adult who was a healthcare worker with PCR-confirmed SARS-CoV-2 infection or an uninfected control (not recorded which).

The genes are TRBV20-1 and TRBJ1-3; D remains ambiguous. Germline V gene sequence: CDR1 DFQATT, CDR2 SNEGSKA (reference sequence). CDR3 length: 15 residues. V was shortened by 1 base and J by 0 bases, with 10 bases between the two germline ends. CDR3 region: CSARVLTSSGNTIYF. The CDR3 nucleotides read TGCAGTGCTAGAGTTTTGACCAGCTCTGGAAACACCATATATTTT.

This clonotype was seen a handful of times. The rearrangement links TRBV27 to TRBJ2-3, with D perhaps given as TRBD1 or TRBD2 (6 bases each). Germline values: CDR1 MNHEY, CDR2 SMNVEV (reference sequence). Between the trimmed V and J ends, which lost 6 bases and 4 bases, there was a span of 14 bases. The CDR3 runs to 14 residues. CDR3 sequence reads: CASRRRGDADTQYF. Here the CDR3 DNA reads TGTGCCAGCAGGAGGAGGGGGGACGCAGATACGCAGTATTTT.

The V and J genes are TRBV3-1 and TRBJ2-5; the D is unclear. Germline loops: CDR1 LGHDT, CDR2 YNNKEL (reference sequence). The CDR3 has 13 amino acids. V was shortened by 4 bases and J by 1 base, with 7 bases between the two germline ends. CDR3 in amino acids: CASSLPVQETQYF. The CDR3 coding sequence is TGTGCCAGCAGCCTCCCAGTCCAAGAGACCCAGTACTTC.

The genes are TRBV7-2 and TRBJ2-4; TRBD2 matches at 12 bases. With 3 bases clipped from V and 4 bases from J, the junction kept 4 bases outside the gene matches. The CDR3 extends over 16 amino acids. The germline CDR1 and CDR2 sequences are SGHTA and FQGNSA. The CDR3 DNA is TGTGCCAGCAGCTTGACTAGCGGGAGATCTAAAAACATTCAGTACTTC. Translating gives CASSLTSGRSKNIQYF. The variable domain in full, with the rest retrieved from reference TRBV7-2 and TRBJ2-4, is GAGVSQSPSNKVTEKGKDVELRCDPISGHTALYWYRQSLGQGLEFLIYFQGNSAPDKSGLPSDRFSAERTGGSVSTLTIQRTQQEDSAVYLCASSLTSGRSKNIQYFGAGTRLSVL.

The chain carries TRBV20-1 and TRBJ1-3, with D maybe TRBD1 (5 bases). This CDR3 region has 14 residues. Germline lookup yields CDR1 DFQATT and CDR2 SNEGSKA (reference sequence). Between the trimmed V and J ends, which lost 5 bases and 0 bases, there was a span of 11 bases. As DNA, the CDR3 is TGCAGTGCTCGGGACCAACTCTCTGGAAACACCATATATTTT. Amino acid sequence: CSARDQLSGNTIYF.

The CDR3 sequence: CASSQATSGRNEQFF. The DNA for the CDR3 is TGTGCCAGCAGCCAAGCGACTAGCGGGAGAAATGAGCAGTTCTTC. This chain connects TRBV14 to TRBJ2-1; 12 bases fit TRBD2. J was trimmed by 7 bases and V by 1 base; bases with no gene match: 2. This CDR3 comprises 15 residues. Germline V lookup: CDR1 SGHDN, CDR2 FVKESK.

This clonotype was counted a few times. This sequence joins TRBV14 and TRBJ2-4; no firm D call. The CDR3 has 11 amino acids. The ends were cut back, 1 base at V and 13 bases at J, with 8 bases in the middle. CDR1 is SGHDN and CDR2 is FVKESK in the germline V gene. The CDR3 sequence is CASSQGAGQYF. As DNA, the CDR3 is TGTGCCAGCAGCCAAGGCGCTGGACAGTACTTC.

This clonotype was counted ten times or more. V and J are TRBV28 and TRBJ1-5; D is unclear. Germline CDR1 MDHEN, CDR2 SYDVKM. Trimming removed 3 bases at V and 6 bases at J, with 9 bases between. This CDR3 has 13 residues. The CDR3 reads CASSLDGGQPQHF. As DNA, the CDR3 is TGTGCCAGCAGTTTGGACGGAGGTCAGCCCCAGCATTTT.

This clonotype has ten or more counts. V is TRBV24-1 and J is TRBJ2-1; tentatively, D is TRBD1 (7 bases). The CDR3 length is 14 residues. V was trimmed by 7 bases and J by 10 bases, leaving 19 bases between them. The V gene's germline CDR1 is KGHDR and CDR2 SFDVKD. This chain's CDR3 is CATSLKGQGGEQFF. For the CDR3, the DNA is TGTGCCACCAGCCTGAAGGGGCAGGGGGGAGAGCAGTTCTTC.

In this sample, this clonotype turned up a few times. The J gene is TRBJ2-7, the V gene TRBV3-1; tentatively, D is TRBD2 (5 bases). Trimming took off 6 bases at V and 3 bases at J, with 12 bases between the two ends. Germline V lookup: CDR1 LGHDT, CDR2 YNNKEL (reference sequence). The CDR3 runs 13 residues. CDR3 DNA sequence: TGTGCCAGCAGTCTATCACTAGACTACGAGCAGTACTTC. This encodes CASSLSLDYEQYF.

This clonotype was seen ten or more times. This chain uses TRBV28 with TRBJ2-6; 7 bases match TRBD1. Germline trimming cut 6 bases from V and 1 base from J; bases unmatched to any gene: 3. Germline CDR1 MDHEN, CDR2 SYDVKM. This CDR3 spans 15 amino acids. CDR3 loop: CASSEQGSGANVLTF. In DNA form, the CDR3 reads TGTGCCAGCAGCGAACAGGGGTCTGGGGCCAACGTCCTGACTTTC.

In this sample, this clonotype turned up a few times. V is TRBV14 and J is TRBJ2-1; tentative D call: TRBD1 (5 bases). Germline CDR1 is SGHDN and CDR2 is FVKESK. The length of the CDR3 is 17 residues. V lost 0 bases to trimming and J lost 0 bases, with 12 bases between them. This chain's CDR3 is CASSQDGWGYSYNEQFF. As DNA, the CDR3 is TGTGCCAGCAGCCAAGATGGTTGGGGCTACTCCTACAATGAGCAGTTCTTC.

The gene calls are TRBV9 and TRBJ2-2; TRBD2 agrees at 14 bases. The V gene end was trimmed by 0 bases and the J gene end by 7 bases; junction bases not matched to a gene: 8. The CDR3 has 18 residues. Germline CDR1 and CDR2: SGDLS and YYNGEE. CDR3 protein: CASSVAVGLAGVNGELFF. The CDR3, as DNA: TGTGCCAGCAGCGTAGCTGTGGGACTAGCGGGAGTAAACGGGGAGCTGTTTTTT.

This clonotype was seen a few times. The J gene is TRBJ2-3, the V gene TRBV20-1; tentative D call: TRBD1 (6 bases). CDR3 length: 12 amino acids. Trimming took 6 bases from V and 3 from J, leaving 10 bases between them. In germline, CDR1 is DFQATT, CDR2 SNEGSKA (reference sequence). CDR3 protein: CSAPRGTDTQYF. Here the CDR3 DNA reads TGCAGTGCCCCGAGGGGGACAGATACGCAGTATTTT.

This clonotype has only one observation. This sequence joins TRBV29-1 and TRBJ2-1; 8 bases agree with TRBD1. The CDR3 covers 11 residues. V lost 7 bases to trimming and J lost 6 bases; unmatched junction nucleotides: 2. CDR1 and CDR2 (germline): SQVTM, ANQGSEA. CDR3 region: CSADRGNEQFF. The CDR3 DNA follows: TGCAGCGCCGACAGGGGCAATGAGCAGTTCTTC.

The table lists this clonotype with a few counts. The genes are TRBV5-4 and TRBJ2-7, with a possible D match to TRBD1 (5 bases). Germline V gene sequence: CDR1 SGHNT, CDR2 YYREEE (reference sequence). The ends were cut back, 0 bases at V and 0 bases at J, with 10 bases in the middle. This CDR3 is built from 15 residues. The CDR3 region has the DNA TGTGCCAGCAGCTTGGAGGGGCAACCCTCCTACGAGCAGTACTTC. It translates to CASSLEGQPSYEQYF.

Ten or more counts support this clonotype. The chain combines TRBV7-6 with TRBJ2-1; D may match TRBD1 or TRBD2 (5 bases each). Germline CDR1 SGHVS, CDR2 FNYEAQ. This CDR3 region has 16 residues. V was cut by 0 bases and J by 3 bases, with 12 bases left in between. This CDR3 is CASSLAGGEIYNEQFF. CDR3 nucleotides: TGTGCCAGCAGCTTAGCTGGGGGAGAGATCTACAATGAGCAGTTCTTC.

This clonotype was seen a handful of times. The CDR3 protein is CASSYSGPAQNIQYF. DNA of the CDR3: TGTGCCAGCAGTTACTCTGGACCTGCCCAAAACATTCAGTACTTC. The chain combines TRBV6-5 with TRBJ2-4, with unresolved D. Per the germline V gene, CDR1 is MNHEY and CDR2 is SVGAGI. There are 15 residues in the CDR3. Trimming removed 0 bases at V and 5 bases at J, with 11 bases between.

This clonotype was seen more than once but under ten times. The chain employs TRBV7-6 and TRBJ2-1; 12 bases align to TRBD2. The germline gives CDR1 SGHVS, CDR2 FNYEAQ. The CDR3 has 16 amino acids. The trim removed 5 bases at V and 7 bases at J, leaving 9 bases unmatched. This chain's CDR3 is CASSQRTSGTGNEQFF. The CDR3 nucleotides read TGTGCCAGCAGCCAGCGGACTAGCGGGACTGGGAATGAGCAGTTCTTC.

The sample holds many counts of this clonotype. This chain joins TRBV20-1 and TRBJ1-5, with TRBD1 as a possible D gene (5 bases). CDR1 is DFQATT, CDR2 SNEGSKA, per germline (reference sequence). The V gene lost 6 bases and the J gene lost 5 bases, with 20 bases spanning the gap. The CDR3 is 15 residues long. The CDR3 coding sequence is TGCAGTGCGGTAAGGAGGGGACGTTCCGATCAGCCCCAGCATTTT. This translates into CSAVRRGRSDQPQHF.

This clonotype was counted between two and nine times. This chain joins TRBV24-1 and TRBJ1-2, with D possibly being TRBD1 (6 bases). The V gene lost 4 bases and the J gene lost 4 bases, with 12 bases spanning the gap. The germline V gene has CDR1 KGHDR and CDR2 SFDVKD. The CDR3 is 14 amino acids. The CDR3 reads CATSDAGQFYGYTF. The CDR3 nucleotides read TGTGCCACCAGTGACGCCGGACAGTTCTATGGCTACACCTTC.

The chain employs TRBV19 and TRBJ2-1; D is ambiguous. CDR1 is LNHDA, CDR2 SQIVND, per germline (reference sequence). There are 14 residues in the CDR3. V was cut by 5 bases and J by 3 bases, with 11 bases left in between. CDR3 bases: TGTGCCAGTAGTTGGGCTGGGATCTACAATGAGCAGTTCTTC. Translating it yields CASSWAGIYNEQFF. The whole variable domain, remainder taken from reference TRBV19 and TRBJ2-1, is DGGITQSPKYLFRKEGQNVTLSCEQNLNHDAMYWYRQDPGQGLRLIYYSQIVNDFQKGDIAEGYSVSREKKESFPLTVTSAQKNPTAFYLCASSWAGIYNEQFFGPGTRLTVL.